This TCR beta chain was obtained from a study of OX40 agonist ivuxolimab in advanced cancers. For the study at large: Each patient was given ivuxolimab into a vein every 2 weeks, at 0.01 to 10 mg/kg.

Sequenced by immunoSEQ multiplex PCR; TCRdb stores in-frame clones only, minus some. Of around 78,000 clones in the sample, more than 80% were seen once. Study findings and constraints: At 0.1-3.0 mg/kg, partial responders had clonal expansion among the lowest observed. Antigen targets of the expanded peripheral T cells went undetermined. Normalized expansion of T-cell clones was also low for some nonresponders.

CDR1 MDHEN and CDR2 SYDVKM come from the germline V gene. The germline V and J ends were trimmed by 6 bases and 1 base, with 12 bases remaining between them. The CDR3 consists of 14 residues. Notes on this clone: Its antigen is as yet unknown.

The sequencing here drew on CD4+ or CD8+ T cells sorted from blood, taken in a trial of the OX40 agonist ivuxolimab. The chain joins TRBV28 to TRBJ1-1; D unclear. The sequence was collected from an adult with an advanced solid tumor such as melanoma, head and neck, liver or kidney cancer. CDR3 region: CASSFPTQNTEAFF. As DNA, the CDR3 is TGTGCCAGCAGCTTTCCGACACAGAACACTGAAGCTTTCTTT.